This TCR beta chain was profiled in a study of lymphopenia after photon versus proton radiotherapy. A word on this clone: Its target is unknown.

Germline V gene data show CDR1 as SNHLY and CDR2 as FYNNEI. Trimming stripped 6 bases from V and 6 bases from J, with 9 bases between. CDR3 size: 11 residues. Study results and limitations: Authors raise, but do not show, better survival with proton therapy. Under photons, naive T cells and diversity fell while effector/memory populations rose. After lymphocyte nadir, photon-treated repertoires showed oligoclonal expansion, especially CD8+ Temra.

Sequenced by immunoSEQ multiplex PCR; TCRdb stores in-frame clones only, minus some. The data contain over 30,000 clones, 84% of them singletons. Sequenced material: peripheral blood, taken from a patient treated with proton-based radiotherapy. The V call is TRBV2, the J call TRBJ2-7, with D hard to call. This receptor was identified in a woman between 65 and 79 years old with pancreatic cancer. This CDR3 is CASSGVFEQYF. The DNA of the CDR3 is TGTGCCAGCAGCGGTGTTTTCGAGCAGTACTTC.